These 30 T cell receptor beta chains share one sample of origin, sequenced in a study of PD-1 blockade in classical Hodgkin lymphoma. Profiled with immunoSEQ multiplex PCR; TCRdb holds only in-frame clones, not every one. The sample includes roughly 150,000 clones, less than 80% of them seen just once. No patient escaped relapse after autologous stem cell transplantation, and brentuximab vedotin exposure varied. The material was peripheral blood mononuclear cells (PBMCs), obtained before the second cycle of nivolumab. These receptors were obtained from a human donor with classical Hodgkin lymphoma.

The rearrangement uses TRBV5-1 and TRBJ2-7; a weak D match, TRBD1 (5 bases). The CDR3 totals 13 residues. Germline lookup yields CDR1 SGHRS and CDR2 YFSETQ. The V gene lost 0 bases and the J gene lost 3 bases, with 7 bases spanning the gap. The CDR3 DNA reads as TGCGCCAGCAGCTTGGTTCAGGGCTACGAGCAGTACTTC. Its protein is CASSLVQGYEQYF. The whole variable domain, filled in from reference TRBV5-1 and TRBJ2-7, reads KAGVTQTPRYLIKTRGQQVTLSCSPISGHRSVSWYQQTPGQGLQFLFEYFSETQRNKGNFPGRFSGRQFSNSRSEMNVSTLELGDSALYLCASSLVQGYEQYFGPGTRLTVT.

The chain uses TRBV7-6 and TRBJ2-3; 9 bases are shared with TRBD1. The CDR3 has 16 residues. V lost 5 bases to trimming and J lost 4 bases; unmatched junction nucleotides: 10. The germline gives CDR1 SGHVS, CDR2 FNYEAQ. CDR3 amino acids: CASSQMGQGFPDTQYF. The CDR3 bases are TGTGCCAGCAGCCAAATGGGACAGGGATTTCCAGATACGCAGTATTTT.

This clone was found a few times. The chain's CDR3 is CASSYSVGIWNNEQFF. DNA for the CDR3: TGTGCCAGCAGTTACTCGGTCGGGATCTGGAACAATGAGCAGTTCTTC. The chain is built from TRBV6-5 and TRBJ2-1; maybe TRBD2 (5 bases). Germline lookup yields CDR1 MNHEY and CDR2 SVGAGI. V lost 0 bases to trimming and J lost 5 bases, with 14 bases between them. The CDR3 has 16 residues.

This clone was picked up a small number of times. J is TRBJ2-7 and V is TRBV5-1; 10 bases match TRBD2. This CDR3 has 15 amino acids. The germline V gene encodes CDR1 SGHRS and CDR2 YFSETQ. The J segment lost 2 bases and the V segment lost 0 bases, leaving 2 bases of the junction unmatched. The CDR3 DNA reads TGCGCCAGCAGCTTGGGGCTAGCGGGGGCCTACGAGCAGTACTTC. As protein: CASSLGLAGAYEQYF.

This clone was found once. This chain connects TRBV7-9 to TRBJ2-2; 10 positions match TRBD1. V was clipped by 8 bases and J by 1 base; unmatched bases: 1. This CDR3 comprises 14 residues. The germline V gene encodes CDR1 SEHNR and CDR2 FQNEAQ (reference sequence). CDR3 DNA sequence: TGTGCCAGCGACAGGGGGCTGAACACCGGGGAGCTGTTTTTT. Amino acid sequence: CASDRGLNTGELFF.

The chain is built from TRBV5-8 and TRBJ2-5, with 8 bases aligning to TRBD1. The CDR3 totals 16 residues. Germline trimming cut 5 bases from V and 1 base from J; bases unmatched to any gene: 10. Germline values: CDR1 SGHTS, CDR2 YDEGEE. This CDR3 reads CASSRGQGRSQETQYF. In DNA form, the CDR3 reads TGTGCCAGCAGTCGAGGACAGGGCCGTTCCCAAGAGACCCAGTACTTC. Full variable domain (outside the CDR3, taken from reference TRBV5-8 and TRBJ2-5): EAGVTQSPTHLIKTRGQQATLRCSPISGHTSVYWYQQALGLGLQFLLWYDEGEERNRGNFPPRFSGRQFPNYSSELNVNALELEDSALYLCASSRGQGRSQETQYFGPGTRLLVL.

CDR3 protein: CAISAGSGSSTDTQYF. The DNA of the CDR3 is TGTGCCATCAGTGCGGGTAGCGGCTCTAGCACAGATACGCAGTATTTT. The chain joins TRBV10-3 to TRBJ2-3; tentatively, D is TRBD2 (6 bases). The germline V gene has CDR1 ENHRY and CDR2 SYGVKD. V gave up 4 bases and J gave up 0 bases, with 14 bases separating them. This CDR3 is 16 amino acids long.

This clone was observed a few times. The CDR3 here is CASSFRTGGEGTQYF. CDR3 bases: TGTGCCAGCAGCTTTAGGACAGGGGGTGAAGGGACCCAGTACTTC. The chain carries TRBV11-3 and TRBJ2-5; TRBD1 agrees at 10 bases. The CDR3 extends over 15 amino acids. Germline V CDR1 and CDR2: SGHNT, YENEEA. V lost 3 bases and J lost 7; bases outside the gene matches: 8. Looking up the rest from reference TRBV11-3 and TRBJ2-5 gives the full variable domain: EAGVVQSPRYKIIEKKQPVAFWCNPISGHNTLYWYLQNLGQGPELLIRYENEEAVDDSQLPKDRFSAERLKGVDSTLKIQPAELGDSAVYLCASSFRTGGEGTQYFGPGTRLLVL.

The V and J genes are TRBV4-1 and TRBJ1-1; D possibly corresponds to TRBD1 (5 bases). Germline-derived CDR1 and CDR2 are MGHRA and YSYEKL. The CDR3 contains 14 residues. V gave up 1 base and J gave up 10 bases, with 16 bases separating them. CDR3 region: CASSQGGSGRLAFF. In nucleotides, the CDR3 is TGCGCCAGCAGCCAAGGGGGCTCGGGGCGCCTAGCTTTCTTT.

V and J are TRBV4-1 and TRBJ2-1; 8 nucleotides agree with TRBD1. Trimming at V came to 0 bases and at J to 2 bases, leaving 6 bases not matched to a gene. The CDR3 extends over 17 amino acids. Per the germline V gene, CDR1 is MGHRA and CDR2 is YSYEKL. The CDR3 sequence: CASSQERTGNTYNEQFF. The CDR3 coding sequence is TGCGCCAGCAGCCAAGAGCGGACAGGGAACACCTACAATGAGCAGTTCTTC.

To note about this clone: At one end, the junction sequence differs from germline, possibly due to a read error. This sequence joins TRBV7-9 and TRBJ2-5; a weak D match, TRBD1 (6 bases). This CDR3 is 14 amino acids long. Germline assignment: CDR1 SEHNR and CDR2 FQNEAQ (reference sequence). The CDR3 protein is CASSLRGTGQGQNF. In DNA, the CDR3 is TGTGCCAGCAGCTTAAGGGGGACGGGCCAGGGTCAGAACTTC.

This chain uses TRBV6-5 with TRBJ1-2; possible D gene TRBD1, 6 bases. V was pared by 5 bases and J by 4 bases, with 17 bases between. The CDR3 covers 15 residues. The germline V gene encodes CDR1 MNHEY and CDR2 SVGAGI. The CDR3 loop is CASSPTGFRGYGYTF. As DNA, the CDR3 is TGTGCCAGCAGTCCCACAGGGTTTCGAGGCTATGGCTACACCTTC.

Comments on this clone: A much larger clonotype is one base distant, so this may be a read error. V usage is TRBV9 and J usage is TRBJ2-1, with 10 bases that match TRBD2. There are 15 residues in the CDR3. The J segment lost 0 bases and the V segment lost 4 bases, leaving 1 base of the junction unmatched. Germline CDR1 SGDLS, CDR2 YYNGEE. The CDR3 protein is CASSSSGSSYNEQFF. CDR3 nucleotide sequence: TGTGCCAGCAGCTCTAGCGGGAGCTCCTACAATGAGCAGTTCTTC.

This chain links TRBV6-5 with TRBJ1-2, with D possibly TRBD1 on 5 matching bases. Germline V gene sequence: CDR1 MNHEY, CDR2 SVGAGI. V shed 4 bases and J shed 2 bases, with 14 bases lying between them. The CDR3 has 15 amino acids. The CDR3 reads CASSFSRQRNYGYTF. CDR3 sequence (DNA): TGTGCCAGCAGTTTCTCGAGACAGAGGAACTATGGCTACACCTTC.

DNA for the CDR3: TGTGCCAGCAGCCAGGGACAGGCGAACACTGAAGCTTTCTTT. Encoded protein: CASSQGQANTEAFF. The V and J genes are TRBV5-4 and TRBJ1-1; the match to TRBD1 covers 8 bases. CDR1 is SGHNT, CDR2 YYREEE, per germline (reference sequence). CDR3 length equals 14 residues. J gave up 1 base and V 4 bases, and 3 bases lay outside the gene matches.

The V call is TRBV7-2, the J call TRBJ1-1; D uncertain. V lost 2 bases and J lost 2, with 12 bases in between. CDR1 is SGHTA and CDR2 is FQGNSA in the germline V gene. The CDR3 has 15 residues. For the CDR3, the DNA is TGTGCCAGCAGCTTATCCCCACTCGGCAACACTGAAGCTTTCTTT. The encoded protein is CASSLSPLGNTEAFF.

The V and J genes are TRBV10-3 and TRBJ1-1; D may be TRBD1 (6 bases). The CDR3 totals 15 residues. Trimming removed 5 bases from V and 2 bases from J, with 15 bases in between. Germline lookup yields CDR1 ENHRY and CDR2 SYGVKD. The CDR3 sequence: CAISTTGLHNTEAFF. Here the CDR3 DNA reads TGTGCCATCAGTACAACAGGGTTACATAACACTGAAGCTTTCTTT.

The rearrangement joins TRBV7-2 to TRBJ2-7; TRBD2 is a possible D gene (5 bases). Germline V gene lookup returns CDR1 SGHTA and CDR2 FQGNSA. This CDR3 has 15 residues. V was trimmed by 5 bases and J by 3 bases, leaving 17 bases between them. CDR3 coding DNA: TGTGCCAGCAGCCCCCGAACCGGGATACACTACGAGCAGTACTTC. Protein: CASSPRTGIHYEQYF.

The chain couples TRBV5-1 to TRBJ2-2; 11 nucleotides align to TRBD2. This CDR3 is built from 15 residues. Trimming cost V 2 bases and J 5 bases; bases outside gene matches: 2. The germline CDR1 and CDR2 sequences are SGHRS and YFSETQ. CDR3 DNA sequence: TGCGCCAGCAGCTTACTAGCGGGAGAAACCGGGGAGCTGTTTTTT. Its translation is CASSLLAGETGELFF.

This chain connects TRBV18 to TRBJ2-5; D not resolved. TRBJ2-7 explains the end of the DNA better; the J call may be wrong. This CDR3 contains 13 residues. Germline V gene lookup returns CDR1 KGHSH and CDR2 LQKENI. In DNA form, the CDR3 reads TGTGCCAGCTCACAGCCCAGCTCCTACGAGCAGTACTTC. It yields the protein CASSQPSSYEQYF.

This clone appeared once. This rearrangement joins TRBV10-3 to TRBJ1-3, with D perhaps matching TRBD1 (6 bases). Germline lookup yields CDR1 ENHRY and CDR2 SYGVKD. The CDR3 spans 15 residues. V gave up 8 bases and J gave up 4 bases, with 18 bases separating them. CDR3 nucleotide sequence: TGTGCCATCTGCCTCGGATTGGGGACAGGAAACACCATATATTTT. Residues: CAICLGLGTGNTIYF.

The chain recombines TRBV10-3 with TRBJ2-5; 7 bases agree with TRBD2. The CDR3 is 16 amino acids. Germline V gene data show CDR1 as ENHRY and CDR2 as SYGVKD. V lost 6 bases and J lost 4; bases outside the gene matches: 14. CDR3 sequence: CAISDPSLAAGETQYF. DNA for the CDR3: TGTGCCATCAGCGATCCGAGCCTAGCGGCGGGAGAGACCCAGTACTTC.

The chain links TRBV14 to TRBJ2-3, with D possibly matching TRBD2 (6 bases). Trimming took off 0 bases at V and 2 bases at J, with 15 bases between the two ends. This CDR3 is built from 17 residues. Germline V gene sequence: CDR1 SGHDN, CDR2 FVKESK. CDR3 residues: CASSQEWRATVTDTQYF. CDR3 bases: TGTGCCAGCAGCCAAGAATGGAGGGCTACAGTCACAGATACGCAGTATTTT. Based on the CDR3 plus reference TRBV14 and TRBJ2-3, the full variable domain is EAGVTQFPSHSVIEKGQTVTLRCDPISGHDNLYWYRRVMGKEIKFLLHFVKESKQDESGMPNNRFLAERTGGTYSTLKVQPAELEDSGVYFCASSQEWRATVTDTQYFGPGTRLTVL.

CDR3 residues: CASSESTLTITAFF. The DNA for the CDR3 is TGCGCCAGCAGTGAGTCAACATTGACGATAACGGCTTTCTTT. The V call is TRBV10-2, the J call TRBJ1-1; D is undetermined. This CDR3 contains 14 residues. Trimming took 0 bases from V and 11 from J, leaving 16 bases between them. Germline V lookup: CDR1 WSHSY, CDR2 SAAADI.

This clone came up a few times. The rearrangement links TRBV27 to TRBJ2-6; 11 bases are shared with TRBD1. The CDR3 is 18 amino acids. The J segment lost 3 bases and the V segment lost 2 bases, leaving 6 bases of the junction unmatched. CDR1 is MNHEY and CDR2 is SMNVEV in the germline V gene (reference sequence). The DNA for the CDR3 is TGTGCCAGCAGTTTAGTAGGACAGGGGGCTATTGGGGCCAACGTCCTGACTTTC. It yields the protein CASSLVGQGAIGANVLTF.

About this clone: One base away lies a much larger clone, so this may be a sequencing read error. The J gene is TRBJ2-2, the V gene TRBV6-5; unclear D gene. The CDR3 covers 13 residues. V was pared by 0 bases and J by 1 base, with 0 bases between. The germline V gene has CDR1 MNHEY and CDR2 SVGAGI. CDR3 nucleotides: TGTGCCAGCAGTTACTCGAACACCGGGGAGCTGTTTTTT. Translating gives CASSYSNTGELFF.

The genes are TRBV19 and TRBJ1-2; D gene unclear. V lost 4 bases and J 0 bases, leaving 6 bases between the germline ends. CDR3 size: 13 residues. Germline V lookup: CDR1 LNHDA, CDR2 SQIVND (reference sequence). In DNA form, the CDR3 reads TGTGCCAGTAGTAGGAGTACTAACTATGGCTACACCTTC. This codes for CASSRSTNYGYTF.

This chain uses TRBV5-4 with TRBJ2-3, with D perhaps matching TRBD2 (6 bases). V was shortened by 4 bases and J by 0 bases, with 12 bases between the two germline ends. The CDR3 runs 15 residues. Germline V gene data show CDR1 as SGHNT and CDR2 as YYREEE (reference sequence). CDR3 region: CASSHGLFSTDTQYF. The CDR3 DNA sequence: TGTGCCAGCAGCCACGGACTATTTAGCACAGATACGCAGTATTTT. Based on the CDR3 plus reference TRBV5-4 and TRBJ2-3, the full variable domain is ETGVTQSPTHLIKTRGQQVTLRCSSQSGHNTVSWYQQALGQGPQFIFQYYREEENGRGNFPPRFSGLQFPNYSSELNVNALELDDSALYLCASSHGLFSTDTQYFGPGTRLTVL.

V usage is TRBV6-1 and J usage is TRBJ1-2, with TRBD1 matching over 7 bases. The CDR3 contains 15 residues. Losses at the gene ends were 6 bases for V and 4 bases for J; bases not matched to a gene: 11. Germline CDR1 MNHNS, CDR2 SASEGT. In nucleotides, the CDR3 is TGTGCCAGCAGAGAATCGATCGGGACAGCCTATGGCTACACCTTC. It specifies CASRESIGTAYGYTF.

This chain links TRBV2 with TRBJ2-2, with a tentative D call TRBD1 (6 bases). The V end was cut by 7 bases, the J end by 9 bases, with 24 bases between. Germline CDR1 is SNHLY and CDR2 is FYNNEI. The length of the CDR3 is 16 residues. The CDR3 sequence: CASIPDRIPLMRELFF. Written as DNA, the CDR3 is TGTGCCAGCATTCCGGACAGAATCCCTCTCATGAGGGAGCTGTTTTTT.